This T cell receptor (beta chain) emerged from a study of shared clonotypes between healthy human individuals (dated by TCRdb to 2020 to 2022). With respect to the entire study: A few men and a couple of women, aged 18 to 49 years, made up the cohort. To estimate repertoire size and how much clonotypes are shared between individuals, the study performed deep sequencing of blood TCR repertoires from a few healthy adults. Different laboratories and diverse techniques were used to prepare libraries and sequence TCR repertoires, to increase sequencing depth and limit assay-specific biases. Leukapheresis yielded between about 0.85 and 9 billion PBMCs per donor. What the study reported, not specific to this receptor: Pairwise subsampling led to the expectation that sequencing depth would affect the degree of clonotype sharing among donors. Sampling was limited to blood, and TCR repertoires in tissue likely differ from TCR repertoires in blood. The genetic and exposure-history diversity represented was limited by the small number of donors.

The CDR3 contains 14 residues, cysteine and phenylalanine counted. Of all the DNA, just the CDR3 is kept, 42 bases in frame from base 1. From a lookup of the germline V gene, CDR1 and CDR2 are SGHRS and YFSETQ. Relative to germline, V is 0 bases shorter and J is 3 bases shorter, with 10 bases between their ends. Using the deep immunoSEQ assay, multiplex PCR amplified TCR CDR3 regions from genomic DNA. For each cell subset, the extracted genomic DNA was distributed evenly across all wells of several immunoSEQ 96-well plates, and each plate served as one replicate. Each replicate PCR for unsorted PBMC received 300 to 350 ng genomic DNA, equal to tens of thousands of T cell genomes. Ten immunoSEQ deep assay plates were used to sequence the unsorted PBMC genomic DNA. The purified libraries were quantified using a Qubit 3.0 fluorometer, sized with a Bioanalyzer 2100, and then quantified again using the KAPA Library Quantification kit. Every immunoSEQ 96-well plate was sequenced on a separate single-read 150-cycle Illumina NextSeq 550 flow cell. The authors' pipeline ran thus. The immunoSEQ output contained only junctional sequences without quality scores, so filtering could not match that applied to full-length reads. Sequences were annotated with PyIR, a Python wrapper for IgBLAST v1.9, and V/J genes and CDR3 were assigned using IMGT germline references. Reads with weak V/J assignments (E-value above 1e-6), missing CDR3, stop codons, out-of-frame junctions, or ambiguous translated residues were removed. V3J clonotypes were defined as sequences sharing an identical inferred V gene, J gene, and CDR3 amino acid sequence. Percentage overlap between repertoires was computed as shared unique clonotypes divided by the size of the smaller repertoire. Three approaches were used to assess repertoire richness: RTK rarefaction, the Chao1 estimator, and Recon v2.1 estimates of unobserved clonotypes. TCRdb carries this immuneACCESS record with in-frame sequences only. Its versions omit some clonotypes, under half of them owing to an unresolved V gene in the studies checked, with the rest unexplained. From that table come the V and J calls and clone size; the DNA was used to work out D and trimming. Across this sample there are 400,000 to 550,000 clones, with 65% to 80% seen only once. The top ten clones comprise more than 10% of the sample.

A note on this clone: Its antigen remains unidentified. The input lacks base qualities; no much larger clone sits a single base away.

Donors were healthy HIV-negative adults with no recently reported acute infections or vaccinations. Every donor was a Caucasian adult residing in Nashville, Tennessee, USA. For unsorted samples, about 90 million PBMCs were counted and genomic DNA was extracted with the QIAamp DNA Blood Mini kit. After blood collection by leukapheresis, PBMCs were isolated using Ficoll-Histopaque density gradient centrifugation and then cryopreserved in the vapor phase of liquid nitrogen. The chain joins TRBV5-1 to TRBJ2-7, with the identity of the D gene unclear. Sequenced input: PBMCs. This sequence was found in a middle-aged woman in good health. Some clones in this sample may be carry-over from other donors' samples. The DNA sequence is given as TGCGCCAGCAGCTTGGACAGCACAGACTACGAGCAGTACTTC. This encodes CASSLDSTDYEQYF. With the portions outside the CDR3 filled from the reference TRBV5-1 and TRBJ2-7 genes, the complete variable region becomes KAGVTQTPRYLIKTRGQQVTLSCSPISGHRSVSWYQQTPGQGLQFLFEYFSETQRNKGNFPGRFSGRQFSNSRSEMNVSTLELGDSALYLCASSLDSTDYEQYFGPGTRLTVT.